This T cell receptor beta chain was identified in a study of glioma-infiltrating T cells after dendritic cell vaccination. The germline gives CDR1 MRHNA, CDR2 SNTAGT. V trimming: 5 bases; J trimming: 4 bases; junction bases outside the gene matches: 13. CDR3 length equals 17 residues. The PCR used 60 V beta and 13 J beta primers. Method: immunoSEQ multiplex PCR; TCRdb's copy keeps in-frame clones and lacks some. This table holds 90,000 to 140,000 clones, 85% to 90% found once. Described time point: after dendritic cell vaccination, including at tumor progression/relapse. Fresh-frozen tumor tissue and more than two years of survival data were available for all. PBMC sampling occurred before vaccination, two weeks after the third dose, and at progression.

The sequencing used blood, collected after dendritic cell vaccination. The clonotype originates from a human donor with glioblastoma. The J gene is TRBJ2-3, the V gene TRBV6-4; 9 bases line up with TRBD2. The CDR3 loop is CASSPRGGGGESDTQYF. The CDR3 DNA is TGTGCCAGCAGTCCTCGCGGCGGGGGGGGAGAGTCAGATACGCAGTATTTT.